The 15 T cell receptor beta chains in this list originate from one sample, sequenced in a study of Graves' ophthalmopathy and Graves' hyperthyroidism. Amplification of TCR beta CDR3 regions used RNA transcripts. HTBI primers were employed in first-round RT-PCR, then a second-round multiplex PCR followed. Using its own MiXCR run on the multiplex PCR reads, TCRdb lists one record per CDR3 protein. Of about 740,000 distinct CDR3 sequences in the sample, around 40% were seen once. Sequences were obtained from peripheral blood. The receptors come from an adult man with Graves' ophthalmopathy.

This clonotype showed up many times. The CDR3 region has the DNA TGTGCCAGCAGTTTGGCGGTACCCTCTGGGGCCAACGTCCTGACTTTC. This translates into CASSLAVPSGANVLTF. The J gene is TRBJ2-6, the V gene TRBV11-2; unclear D gene. The V end was cut by 6 bases, the J end by 0 bases, with 12 bases between. The CDR3 contains 16 residues. Germline V gives CDR1 SGHAT, CDR2 FQNNGV.

The chain is built from TRBV25-1 and TRBJ2-2; D is perhaps TRBD2 (5 bases). Germline V CDR1 and CDR2: MGHDK, SYGVNS. This CDR3 is 17 amino acids long. The ends were cut back, 6 bases at V and 5 bases at J, with 22 bases in the middle. The CDR3 loop is CASSLARAEVWTGELFF. CDR3 nucleotides: TGTGCCAGCAGCTTAGCGCGTGCAGAGGTCTGGACCGGGGAGCTGTTTTTT.

Turning to this clonotype: The junction does not match germline at one end; this may be a read error. This chain connects TRBV10-3 to TRBJ1-2; D is unresolved. The CDR3 consists of 15 residues. Germline assignment: CDR1 ENHRY and CDR2 SYGVKD. The CDR3 here is CASSLSMGTNYGYTF. CDR3 in DNA: TGTGCCAGCAGTTTATCTATGGGAACCAACTATGGCTACACCTTC.

The V call is TRBV7-9, the J call TRBJ2-6; 7 bases map to TRBD1. This CDR3 has 15 residues. V trimming: 4 bases; J trimming: 11 bases; junction bases outside the gene matches: 11. Per germline, CDR1 SEHNR and CDR2 FQNEAQ (reference sequence). CDR3 DNA sequence: TGTGCCAGCAGCTCCGACAGGGTTGGGACCTACGTCCTGACTTTC. Amino acid sequence: CASSSDRVGTYVLTF.

This clonotype was found a few times. The chain has TRBV12-3 or TRBV12-4 and TRBJ1-5; TRBD1 is a possible D gene (5 bases). The V end lost 5 bases, the J end lost 2 bases, and 13 bases lay between the germline ends. CDR3 length: 15 amino acids. The CDR3 is CASSRTAGGNQPQHF. The CDR3, as DNA: TGTGCCAGCAGTCGGACCGCGGGGGGCAATCAGCCCCAGCATTTT.

This clonotype was recorded many times. The chain uses TRBV10-3 and TRBJ2-5, with 7 positions matching TRBD1. The CDR3 runs to 14 residues. The V segment lost 0 bases and the J segment 4 bases; nucleotides outside the gene matches: 2. From germline, CDR1 is ENHRY and CDR2 SYGVKD. CDR3 loop: CAISESRQGETQYF. The CDR3 nucleotides are TGTGCCATCAGTGAGTCTCGACAGGGAGAGACCCAGTACTTC.

The gene calls are TRBV5-8 and TRBJ2-5; D tentatively reads TRBD1 or TRBD2 (5 bases each). Germline V gene lookup returns CDR1 SGHTS and CDR2 YDEGEE. V gave up 4 bases and J gave up 1 base, with 14 bases separating them. This CDR3 has 15 residues. The CDR3 DNA sequence: TGTGCCAGCAGCACGCCTGAGGGGATCCAAGAGACCCAGTACTTC. Translation gives CASSTPEGIQETQYF.

V is TRBV12-3 or TRBV12-4 and J is TRBJ2-7, with TRBD2 matching 10 bases. The length of the CDR3 is 14 residues. V dropped 6 bases and J dropped 7; count of bases not matched to a gene: 9. The CDR3 protein is CASRPSGRGGEQYV. The CDR3 nucleotides are TGTGCCAGCAGGCCGAGCGGGAGGGGTGGTGAGCAGTACGTC.

V gene TRBV9 combines with J gene TRBJ1-6; D is undetermined. The CDR3 spans 12 residues. V gave up 4 bases and J gave up 12 bases, with 11 bases separating them. Per germline, CDR1 SGDLS and CDR2 YYNGEE. The CDR3 loop is CASSTLAGPLHF. CDR3 nucleotides: TGTGCCAGCAGCACCTTAGCGGGACCCCTCCACTTT.

The table lists this clonotype with a few counts. The J gene is TRBJ2-7, the V gene TRBV6-4, with 11 bases aligning to TRBD2. The CDR3 runs 16 residues. Losses at the gene ends were 2 bases for V and 2 bases for J; bases not matched to a gene: 5. Germline CDR1 reads MRHNA; CDR2 reads SNTAGT. The CDR3 here is CASSDPLAGETYEQYF. The CDR3 DNA reads as TGTGCCAGCAGTGACCCACTAGCGGGGGAAACCTACGAGCAGTACTTC.

In its sample, this clonotype was seen many times. The chain combines TRBV6-5 with TRBJ1-3; 11 bases align to TRBD1. Trimming removed 5 bases from V and 7 bases from J; junction bases left unmatched: 7. The V gene's germline CDR1 is MNHEY and CDR2 SVGAGI. This CDR3 contains 15 residues. For the CDR3, the DNA is TGTGCCAGCAGTGAGACCGGGACAGGGGGGAACACCATATATTTT. Its translation is CASSETGTGGNTIYF.

This chain joins TRBV7-9 and TRBJ1-2, with 8 bases fitting TRBD1. The CDR3 covers 12 residues. J was trimmed by 8 bases and V by 5 bases; bases with no gene match: 4. Germline V gene data show CDR1 as SEHNR and CDR2 as FQNEAQ (reference sequence). The chain's CDR3 is CASSLQGVGYTF. As DNA, the CDR3 is TGTGCCAGCAGCCTACAGGGGGTCGGCTACACCTTC. Combining the CDR3 with reference TRBV7-9 and TRBJ1-2 gives the whole variable domain DTGVSQNPRHKITKRGQNVTFRCDPISEHNRLYWYRQTLGQGPEFLTYFQNEAQLEKSRLLSDRFSAERPKGSFSTLEIQRTEQGDSAMYLCASSLQGVGYTFGSGTRLTVV.

The chain links TRBV29-1 to TRBJ1-4; possible D gene TRBD1, 5 bases. The V gene's germline CDR1 is SQVTM and CDR2 ANQGSEA. This CDR3 contains 11 residues. The V end lost 6 bases, the J end lost 8 bases, and 10 bases lay between the germline ends. CDR3 sequence (DNA): TGCAGCGTCGCAGGGCAAGAAAAACTGTTTTTT. Amino acid sequence: CSVAGQEKLFF. Based on the CDR3 plus reference TRBV29-1 and TRBJ1-4, the full variable domain is SAVISQKPSRDICQRGTSLTIQCQVDSQVTMMFWYRQQPGQSLTLIATANQGSEATYESGFVIDKFPISRPNLTFSTLTVSNMSPEDSSIYLCSVAGQEKLFFGSGTQLSVL.

This clonotype was picked up many times. CDR3 residues: CASGGGGDSNQPQHF. The CDR3 coding sequence is TGTGCCAGCGGTGGGGGCGGGGATAGCAATCAGCCCCAGCATTTT. This chain links TRBV25-1 with TRBJ1-5, with D possibly being TRBD1 (6 bases). V was cut by 8 bases and J by 0 bases, with 14 bases left in between. This CDR3 spans 15 amino acids. Germline values: CDR1 MGHDK, CDR2 SYGVNS.

Many counts were recorded for this clonotype. The chain joins TRBV7-2 to TRBJ2-7; D is uncertain. CDR3 length equals 14 residues. The V gene lost 5 bases and the J gene lost 3 bases, with 14 bases spanning the gap. Germline CDR1 and CDR2: SGHTA and FQGNSA. The CDR3 reads CASSRVFSGYEQYF. CDR3 DNA sequence: TGTGCCAGCAGCCGTGTCTTCTCTGGCTACGAGCAGTACTTC.